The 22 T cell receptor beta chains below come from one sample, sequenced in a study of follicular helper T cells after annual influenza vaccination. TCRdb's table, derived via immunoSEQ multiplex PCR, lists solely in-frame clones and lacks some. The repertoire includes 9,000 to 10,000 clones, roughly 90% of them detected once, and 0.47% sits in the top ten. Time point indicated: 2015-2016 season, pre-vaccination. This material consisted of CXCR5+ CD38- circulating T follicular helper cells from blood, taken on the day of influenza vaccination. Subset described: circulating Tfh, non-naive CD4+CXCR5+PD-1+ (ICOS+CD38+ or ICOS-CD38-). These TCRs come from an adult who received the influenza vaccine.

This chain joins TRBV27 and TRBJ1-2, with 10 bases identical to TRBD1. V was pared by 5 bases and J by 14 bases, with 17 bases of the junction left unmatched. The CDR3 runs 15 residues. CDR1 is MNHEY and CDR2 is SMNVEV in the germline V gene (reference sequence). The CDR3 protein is CASSPRGQGKIAQTF. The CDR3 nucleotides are TGTGCCAGCAGTCCCCGGGGACAGGGGAAAATAGCGCAAACCTTC.

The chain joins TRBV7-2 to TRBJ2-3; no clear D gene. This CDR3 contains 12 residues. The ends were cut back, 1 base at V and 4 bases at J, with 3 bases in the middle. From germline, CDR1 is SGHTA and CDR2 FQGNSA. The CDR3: CASSLVADTQYF. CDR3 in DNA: TGTGCCAGCAGCTTAGTGGCAGATACGCAGTATTTT.

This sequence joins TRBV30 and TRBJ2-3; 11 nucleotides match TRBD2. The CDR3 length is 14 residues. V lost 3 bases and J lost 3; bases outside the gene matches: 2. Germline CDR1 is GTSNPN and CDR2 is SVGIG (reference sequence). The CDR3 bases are TGTGCCTGGAGGATAGCGGGGGGGACAGATACGCAGTATTTT. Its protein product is CAWRIAGGTDTQYF.

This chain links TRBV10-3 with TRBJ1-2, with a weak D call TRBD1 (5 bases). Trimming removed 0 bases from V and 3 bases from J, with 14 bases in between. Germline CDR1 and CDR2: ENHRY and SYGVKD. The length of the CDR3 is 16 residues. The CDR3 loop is CAISESRESSDYGYTF. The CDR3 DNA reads TGTGCCATCAGTGAGTCCAGGGAATCATCGGACTATGGCTACACCTTC.

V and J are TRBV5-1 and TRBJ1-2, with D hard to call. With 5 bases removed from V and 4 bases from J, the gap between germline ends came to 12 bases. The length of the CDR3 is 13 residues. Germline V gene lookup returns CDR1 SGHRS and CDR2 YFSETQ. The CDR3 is CASSPGQGYGYTF. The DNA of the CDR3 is TGCGCCAGCAGTCCTGGTCAAGGCTATGGCTACACCTTC.

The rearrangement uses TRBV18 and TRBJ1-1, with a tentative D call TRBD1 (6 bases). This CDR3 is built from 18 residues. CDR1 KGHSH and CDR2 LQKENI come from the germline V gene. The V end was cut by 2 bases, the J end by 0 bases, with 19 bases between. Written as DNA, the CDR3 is TGTGCCAGCTCACCAGGCCGGCAGGGGAGGGTAATGAACACTGAAGCTTTCTTT. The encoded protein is CASSPGRQGRVMNTEAFF.

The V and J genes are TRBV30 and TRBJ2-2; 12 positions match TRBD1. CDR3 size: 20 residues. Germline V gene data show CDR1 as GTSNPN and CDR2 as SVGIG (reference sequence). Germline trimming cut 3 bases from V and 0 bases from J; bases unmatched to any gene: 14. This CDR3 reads CAWRGGTGGAGGANTGELFF. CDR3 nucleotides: TGTGCCTGGAGGGGCGGGACAGGGGGCGCGGGGGGGGCGAACACCGGGGAGCTGTTTTTT.

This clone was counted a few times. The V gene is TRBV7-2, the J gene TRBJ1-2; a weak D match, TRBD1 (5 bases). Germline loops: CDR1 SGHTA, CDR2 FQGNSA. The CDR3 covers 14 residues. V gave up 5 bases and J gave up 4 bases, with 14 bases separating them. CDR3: CASSTRQNTYGYTF. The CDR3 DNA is TGTGCCAGCAGCACCCGACAGAATACCTATGGCTACACCTTC.

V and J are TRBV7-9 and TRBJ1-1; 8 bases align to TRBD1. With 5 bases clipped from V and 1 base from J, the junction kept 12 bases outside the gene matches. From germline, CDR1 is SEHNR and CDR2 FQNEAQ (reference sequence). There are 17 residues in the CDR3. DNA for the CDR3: TGTGCCAGCAGCCGAATATACGACAGGGGCTCGAACACTGAAGCTTTCTTT. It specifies CASSRIYDRGSNTEAFF.

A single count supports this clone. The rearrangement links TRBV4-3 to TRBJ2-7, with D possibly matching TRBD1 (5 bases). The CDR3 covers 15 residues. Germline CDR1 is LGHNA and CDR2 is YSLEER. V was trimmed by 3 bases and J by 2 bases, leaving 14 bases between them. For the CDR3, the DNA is TGCGCCAGCAGCCAGTCCAGGGTTGGGACCTACGAGCAGTACTTC. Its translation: CASSQSRVGTYEQYF.

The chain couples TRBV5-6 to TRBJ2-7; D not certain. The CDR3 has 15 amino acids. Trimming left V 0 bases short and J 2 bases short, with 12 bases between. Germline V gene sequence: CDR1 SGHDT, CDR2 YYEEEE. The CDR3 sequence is CASSLDGEYAYEQYF. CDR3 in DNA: TGTGCCAGCAGCTTGGATGGAGAATATGCCTACGAGCAGTACTTC.

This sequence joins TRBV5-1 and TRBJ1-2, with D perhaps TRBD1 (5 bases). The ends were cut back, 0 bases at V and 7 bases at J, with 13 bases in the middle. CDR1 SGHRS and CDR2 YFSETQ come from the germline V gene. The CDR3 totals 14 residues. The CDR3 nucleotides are TGCGCCAGCAGCTTGGCCGAGGGGACCGGTGGCTACACCTTC. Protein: CASSLAEGTGGYTF.

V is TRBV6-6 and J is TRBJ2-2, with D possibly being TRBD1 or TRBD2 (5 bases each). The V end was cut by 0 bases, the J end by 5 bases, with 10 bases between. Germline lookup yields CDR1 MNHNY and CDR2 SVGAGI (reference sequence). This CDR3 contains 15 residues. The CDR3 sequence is CASSYSGPPTGELFF. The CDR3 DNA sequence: TGTGCCAGCAGTTACTCGGGACCACCTACCGGGGAGCTGTTTTTT.

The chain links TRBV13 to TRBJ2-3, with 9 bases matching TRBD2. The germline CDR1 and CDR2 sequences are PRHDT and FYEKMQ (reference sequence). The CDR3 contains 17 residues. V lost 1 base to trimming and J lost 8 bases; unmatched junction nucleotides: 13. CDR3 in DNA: TGTGCCAGCAGCTTAGCAGTTAGCGGGGGCCCACAGGGTACGCAGTATTTT. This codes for CASSLAVSGGPQGTQYF.

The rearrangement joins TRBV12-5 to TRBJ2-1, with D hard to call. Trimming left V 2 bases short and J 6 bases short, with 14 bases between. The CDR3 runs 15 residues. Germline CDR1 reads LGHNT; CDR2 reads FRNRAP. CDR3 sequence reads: CASGLTGGPGNEQFF. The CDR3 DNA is TGTGCTAGTGGTTTGACGGGTGGACCAGGCAATGAGCAGTTCTTC.

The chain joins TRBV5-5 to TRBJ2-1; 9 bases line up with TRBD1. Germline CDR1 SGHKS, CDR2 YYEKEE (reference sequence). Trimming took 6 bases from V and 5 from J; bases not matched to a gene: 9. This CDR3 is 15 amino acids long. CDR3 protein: CASIKPGQGHNEQFF. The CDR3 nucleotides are TGTGCCAGCATCAAACCGGGACAGGGTCACAATGAGCAGTTCTTC. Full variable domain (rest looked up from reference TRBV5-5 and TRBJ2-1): DAGVTQSPTHLIKTRGQQVTLRCSPISGHKSVSWYQQVLGQGPQFIFQYYEKEERGRGNFPDRFSARQFPNYSSELNVNALLLGDSALYLCASIKPGQGHNEQFFGPGTRLTVL.

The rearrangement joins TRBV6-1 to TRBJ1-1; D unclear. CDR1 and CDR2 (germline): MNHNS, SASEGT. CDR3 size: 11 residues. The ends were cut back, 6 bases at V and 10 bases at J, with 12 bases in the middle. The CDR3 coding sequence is TGTGCCAGCAGCCTCAGGAGAGGAGCTTTCTTT. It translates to CASSLRRGAFF.

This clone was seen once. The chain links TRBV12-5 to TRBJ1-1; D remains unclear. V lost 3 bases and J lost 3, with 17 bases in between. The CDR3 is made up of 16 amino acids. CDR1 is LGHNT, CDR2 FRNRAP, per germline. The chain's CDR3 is CASGFGEGSVDTEAFF. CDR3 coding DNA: TGTGCTAGTGGTTTTGGGGAGGGATCCGTGGACACTGAAGCTTTCTTT.

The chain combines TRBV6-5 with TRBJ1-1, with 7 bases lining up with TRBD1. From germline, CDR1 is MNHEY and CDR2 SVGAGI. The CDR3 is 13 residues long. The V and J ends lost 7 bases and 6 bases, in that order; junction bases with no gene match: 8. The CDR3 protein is CASTDRVFSEAFF. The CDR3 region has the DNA TGTGCCAGCACCGACAGGGTTTTTTCTGAAGCTTTCTTT.

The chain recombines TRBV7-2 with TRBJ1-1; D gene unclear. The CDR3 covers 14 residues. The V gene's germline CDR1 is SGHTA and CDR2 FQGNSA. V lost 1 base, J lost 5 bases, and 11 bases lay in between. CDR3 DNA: TGTGCCAGCAGCTTAGGTAACAGTTGGACTGAAGCTTTCTTT. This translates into CASSLGNSWTEAFF.

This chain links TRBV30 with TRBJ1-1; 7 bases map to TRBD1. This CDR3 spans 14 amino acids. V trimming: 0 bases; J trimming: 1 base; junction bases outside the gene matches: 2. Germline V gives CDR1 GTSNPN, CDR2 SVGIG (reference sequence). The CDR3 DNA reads TGTGCCTGGAGTGTACACAGGGGGAACACTGAAGCTTTCTTT. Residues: CAWSVHRGNTEAFF.

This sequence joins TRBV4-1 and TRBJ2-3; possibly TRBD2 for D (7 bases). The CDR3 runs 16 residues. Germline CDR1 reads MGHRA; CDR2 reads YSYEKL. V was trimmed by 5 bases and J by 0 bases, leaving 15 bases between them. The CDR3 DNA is TGCGCCAGCAGCGGAGGGGGGGGAACTAGCACAGATACGCAGTATTTT. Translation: CASSGGGGTSTDTQYF.